This T cell receptor beta chain was found in a study of cytomegalovirus exposure and HLA in healthy donors. Looked up from germline, CDR1 is SGHRS and CDR2 is YFSETQ. V was clipped by 4 bases and J by 10 bases, with 17 bases between them. The CDR3 extends over 13 amino acids. PCR employed 60 Vbeta and 13 Jbeta primers. TCRdb keeps only in-frame clones here, not all; method: immunoSEQ multiplex PCR. The repertoire includes over 65,000 clones, around 80% of them detected once, and around 2.9% sits in the top ten. Study-wide results and caveats: Later analysis identified about 17,000 TCR beta sequences associated with HLA alleles, using a false discovery rate threshold of 0.05. Later, an analysis found that common viral pathogens appeared to be linked with several of the most significant clusters. Solely CMV serostatus was available to characterize immune exposure.

A remark on this clone: Its antigen is as yet unknown.

Sequencing used PBMCs. The rearrangement joins TRBV5-1 to TRBJ1-1, with D perhaps matching TRBD1 (6 bases). This clonotype was obtained from a woman aged 30 to 39 in good health and CMV-seronegative. CDR3 amino acids: CASSLEQGSGAFF. The CDR3 bases are TGCGCCAGCAGCCTAGAACAGGGCAGTGGAGCTTTCTTT.